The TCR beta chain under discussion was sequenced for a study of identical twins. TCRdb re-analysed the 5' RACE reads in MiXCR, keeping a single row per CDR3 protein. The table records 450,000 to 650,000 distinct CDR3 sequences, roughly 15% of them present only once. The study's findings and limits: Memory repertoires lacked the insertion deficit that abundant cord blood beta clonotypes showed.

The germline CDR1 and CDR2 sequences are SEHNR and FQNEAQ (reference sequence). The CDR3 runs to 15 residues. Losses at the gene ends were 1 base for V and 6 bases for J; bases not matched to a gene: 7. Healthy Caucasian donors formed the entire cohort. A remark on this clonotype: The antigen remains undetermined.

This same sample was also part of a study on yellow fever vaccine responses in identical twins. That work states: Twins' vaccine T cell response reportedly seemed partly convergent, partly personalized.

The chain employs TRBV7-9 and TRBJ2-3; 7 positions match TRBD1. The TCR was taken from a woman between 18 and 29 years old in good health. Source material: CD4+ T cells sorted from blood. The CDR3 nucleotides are TGTGCCAGCAGCTTAGAAGGGACAGTAAAGGATACGCAGTATTTT. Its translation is CASSLEGTVKDTQYF.